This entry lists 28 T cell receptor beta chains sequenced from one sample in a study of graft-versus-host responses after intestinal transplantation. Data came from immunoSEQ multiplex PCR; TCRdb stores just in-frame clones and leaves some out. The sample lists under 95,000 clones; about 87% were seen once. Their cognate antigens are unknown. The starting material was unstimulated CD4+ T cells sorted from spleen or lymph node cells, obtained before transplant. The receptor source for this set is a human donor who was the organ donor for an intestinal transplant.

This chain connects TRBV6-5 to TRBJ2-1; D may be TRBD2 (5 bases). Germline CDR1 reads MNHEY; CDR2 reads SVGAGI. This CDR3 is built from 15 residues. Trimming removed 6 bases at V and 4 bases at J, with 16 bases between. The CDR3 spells CASSRTRGLYNEQFF. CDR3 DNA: TGTGCCAGCAGCCGAACTAGAGGACTGTACAATGAGCAGTTCTTC.

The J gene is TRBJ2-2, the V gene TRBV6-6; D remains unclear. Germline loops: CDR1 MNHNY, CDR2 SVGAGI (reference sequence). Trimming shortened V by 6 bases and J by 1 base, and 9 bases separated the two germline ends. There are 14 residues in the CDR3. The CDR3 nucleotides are TGTGCCAGCAGGACTTATTTGAACACCGGGGAGCTGTTTTTT. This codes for CASRTYLNTGELFF.

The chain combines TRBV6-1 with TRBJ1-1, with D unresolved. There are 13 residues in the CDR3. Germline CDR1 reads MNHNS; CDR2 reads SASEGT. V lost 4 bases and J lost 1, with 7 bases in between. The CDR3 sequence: CASSAQPNTEAFF. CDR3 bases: TGTGCCAGCAGTGCACAGCCGAACACTGAAGCTTTCTTT.

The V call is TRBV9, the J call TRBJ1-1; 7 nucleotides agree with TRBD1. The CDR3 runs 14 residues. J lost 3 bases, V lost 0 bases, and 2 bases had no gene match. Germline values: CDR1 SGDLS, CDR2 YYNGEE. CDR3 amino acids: CASSVGDSHTEAFF. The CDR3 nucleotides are TGTGCCAGCAGCGTAGGGGACAGCCACACTGAAGCTTTCTTT. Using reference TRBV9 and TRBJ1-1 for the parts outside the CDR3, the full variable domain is DSGVTQTPKHLITATGQRVTLRCSPRSGDLSVYWYQQSLDQGLQFLIQYYNGEERAKGNILERFSAQQFPDLHSELNLSSLELGDSALYFCASSVGDSHTEAFFGQGTRLTVV.

In DNA form, the CDR3 reads TGCGCCAGCAGCCCGGGAGGAGACAGTTTATACACAGATACGCAGTATTTT. Encoded protein: CASSPGGDSLYTDTQYF. The J gene is TRBJ2-3, the V gene TRBV5-1, with TRBD2 matching over 7 bases. The CDR3 extends over 17 amino acids. Unmatched junction bases numbered 13, after V lost 4 bases and J lost 2 bases. CDR1 is SGHRS, CDR2 YFSETQ, per germline.

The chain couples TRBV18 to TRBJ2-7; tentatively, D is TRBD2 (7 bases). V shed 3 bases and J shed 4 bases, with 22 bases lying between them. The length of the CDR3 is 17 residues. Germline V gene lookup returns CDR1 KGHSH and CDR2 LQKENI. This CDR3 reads CASSPSFKGGGVYEQYF. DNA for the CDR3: TGTGCCAGCTCACCCTCTTTTAAGGGGGGGGGAGTATACGAGCAGTACTTC.

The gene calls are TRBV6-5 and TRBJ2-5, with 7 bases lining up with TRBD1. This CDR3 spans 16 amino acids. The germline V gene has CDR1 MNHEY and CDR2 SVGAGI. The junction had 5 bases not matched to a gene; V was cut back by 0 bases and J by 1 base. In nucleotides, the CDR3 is TGTGCCAGCAGTTACTCGTCGGGACAGATCCAAGAGACCCAGTACTTC. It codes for CASSYSSGQIQETQYF.

The CDR3 DNA is TGTGCCAGCAGTTACTCGAACGTGAGAAATGGCTACACCTTC. This translates into CASSYSNVRNGYTF. The chain recombines TRBV6-5 with TRBJ1-2; D not certain. The CDR3 length is 14 residues. The ends were cut back, 0 bases at V and 6 bases at J, with 11 bases in the middle. CDR1 MNHEY and CDR2 SVGAGI come from the germline V gene.

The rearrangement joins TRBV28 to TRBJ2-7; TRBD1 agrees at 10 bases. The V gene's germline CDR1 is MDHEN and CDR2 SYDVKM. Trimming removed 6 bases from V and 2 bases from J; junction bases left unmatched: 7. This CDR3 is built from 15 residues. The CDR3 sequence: CASSRAGTGAYEQYF. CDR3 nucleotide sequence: TGTGCCAGCAGCCGAGCCGGGACAGGGGCCTACGAGCAGTACTTC.

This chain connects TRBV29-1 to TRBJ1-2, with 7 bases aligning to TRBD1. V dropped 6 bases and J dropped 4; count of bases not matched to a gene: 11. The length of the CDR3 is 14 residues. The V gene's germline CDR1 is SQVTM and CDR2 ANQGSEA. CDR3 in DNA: TGCAGCGTAACTGGGACAGCTAAGGGCTATGGCTACACCTTC. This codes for CSVTGTAKGYGYTF.

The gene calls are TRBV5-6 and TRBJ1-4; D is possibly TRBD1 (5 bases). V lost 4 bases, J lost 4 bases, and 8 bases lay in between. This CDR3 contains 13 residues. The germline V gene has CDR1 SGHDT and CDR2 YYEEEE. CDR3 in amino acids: CASSQQVNEKLFF. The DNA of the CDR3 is TGTGCCAGCAGCCAACAGGTTAATGAAAAACTGTTTTTT.

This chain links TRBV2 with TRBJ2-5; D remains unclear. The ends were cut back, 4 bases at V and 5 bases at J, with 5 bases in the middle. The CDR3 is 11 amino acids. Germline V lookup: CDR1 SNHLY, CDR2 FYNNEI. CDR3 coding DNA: TGTGCCAGCAGTGGGCAGGAGACCCAGTACTTC. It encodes CASSGQETQYF.

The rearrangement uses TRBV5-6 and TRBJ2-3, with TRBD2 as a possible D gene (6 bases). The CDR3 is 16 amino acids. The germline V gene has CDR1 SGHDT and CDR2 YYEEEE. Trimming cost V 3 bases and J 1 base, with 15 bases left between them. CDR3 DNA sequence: TGTGCCAGCAGCTGGTCAGGGACGGGAGGCACAGATACGCAGTATTTT. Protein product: CASSWSGTGGTDTQYF.

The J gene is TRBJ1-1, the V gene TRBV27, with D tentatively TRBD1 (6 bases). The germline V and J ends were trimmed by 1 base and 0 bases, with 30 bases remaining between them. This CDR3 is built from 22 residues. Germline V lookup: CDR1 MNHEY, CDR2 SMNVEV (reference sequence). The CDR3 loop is CASSLFPPVRFFQGIMNTEAFF. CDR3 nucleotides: TGTGCCAGCAGTTTATTCCCGCCGGTCCGCTTTTTCCAGGGGATCATGAACACTGAAGCTTTCTTT.

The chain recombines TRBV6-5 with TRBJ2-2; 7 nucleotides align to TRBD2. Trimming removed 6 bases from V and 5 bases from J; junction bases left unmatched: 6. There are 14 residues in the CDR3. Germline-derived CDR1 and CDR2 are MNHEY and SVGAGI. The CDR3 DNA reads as TGTGCCAGCAGGGGGGACTACTCGACCGGGGAGCTGTTTTTT. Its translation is CASRGDYSTGELFF.

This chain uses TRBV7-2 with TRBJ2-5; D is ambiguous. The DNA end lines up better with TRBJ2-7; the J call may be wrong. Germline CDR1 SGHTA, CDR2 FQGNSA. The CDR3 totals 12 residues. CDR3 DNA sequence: TGTGCCAGCAGCTTAGCGTTGGGCGAGCAGTACTTC. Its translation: CASSLALGEQYF.

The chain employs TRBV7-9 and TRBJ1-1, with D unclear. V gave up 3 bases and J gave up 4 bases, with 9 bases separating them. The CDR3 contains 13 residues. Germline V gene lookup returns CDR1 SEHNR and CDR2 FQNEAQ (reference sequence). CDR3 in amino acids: CASSLTGITEAFF. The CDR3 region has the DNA TGTGCCAGCAGCTTGACGGGGATCACTGAAGCTTTCTTT.

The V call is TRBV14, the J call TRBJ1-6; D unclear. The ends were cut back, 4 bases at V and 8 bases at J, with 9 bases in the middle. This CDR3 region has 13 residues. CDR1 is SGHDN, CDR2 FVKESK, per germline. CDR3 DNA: TGTGCCAGCAGCCTCTCAGAATATTCACCCCTCCACTTT. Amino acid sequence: CASSLSEYSPLHF. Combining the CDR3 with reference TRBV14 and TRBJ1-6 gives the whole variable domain EAGVTQFPSHSVIEKGQTVTLRCDPISGHDNLYWYRRVMGKEIKFLLHFVKESKQDESGMPNNRFLAERTGGTYSTLKVQPAELEDSGVYFCASSLSEYSPLHFGNGTRLTVT.

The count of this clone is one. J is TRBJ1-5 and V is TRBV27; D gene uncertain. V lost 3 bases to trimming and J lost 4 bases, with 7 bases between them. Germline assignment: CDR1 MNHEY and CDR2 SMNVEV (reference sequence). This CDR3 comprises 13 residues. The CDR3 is CASSFDKNQPQHF. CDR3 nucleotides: TGTGCCAGCAGTTTCGACAAAAATCAGCCCCAGCATTTT.

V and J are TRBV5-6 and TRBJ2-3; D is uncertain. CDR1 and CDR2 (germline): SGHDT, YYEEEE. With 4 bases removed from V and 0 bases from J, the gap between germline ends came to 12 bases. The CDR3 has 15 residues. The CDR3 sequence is CASSPFFSSTDTQYF. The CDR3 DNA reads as TGTGCCAGCAGCCCCTTCTTCTCTAGCACAGATACGCAGTATTTT.

The CDR3 DNA follows: TGTGCCAGCAGCTCCGACAGGGTACAAACCGGGGAGCTGTTTTTT. Translation gives CASSSDRVQTGELFF. The chain combines TRBV11-2 with TRBJ2-2; TRBD1 matches 7 bases. Germline V gene sequence: CDR1 SGHAT, CDR2 FQNNGV. The CDR3 totals 15 residues. V trimming: 4 bases; J trimming: 5 bases; junction bases outside the gene matches: 7.

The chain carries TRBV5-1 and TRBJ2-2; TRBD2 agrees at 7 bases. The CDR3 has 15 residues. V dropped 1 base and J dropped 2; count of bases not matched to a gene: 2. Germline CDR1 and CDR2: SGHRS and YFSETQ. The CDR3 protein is CASSLRGVNTGELFF. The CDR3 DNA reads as TGCGCCAGCAGCTTGCGGGGGGTCAACACCGGGGAGCTGTTTTTT.

The CDR3 nucleotides read TGTGCCAGCGTGGACAGGGCTTTAAACATTCAGTACTTC. Amino acid sequence: CASVDRALNIQYF. This chain connects TRBV28 to TRBJ2-4; 8 bases agree with TRBD1. The CDR3 contains 13 residues. From germline, CDR1 is MDHEN and CDR2 SYDVKM. J lost 6 bases, V lost 8 bases, and 6 bases had no gene match.

CDR3 DNA sequence: TGTGCCAGCAGTCGGACAGTCGTAGGCTACACCTTC. Protein product: CASSRTVVGYTF. The chain recombines TRBV11-2 with TRBJ1-2; the D gene is possibly TRBD1 (6 bases). CDR1 SGHAT and CDR2 FQNNGV come from the germline V gene. Trimming removed 6 bases from V and 8 bases from J, with 13 bases in between. The CDR3 extends over 12 amino acids.

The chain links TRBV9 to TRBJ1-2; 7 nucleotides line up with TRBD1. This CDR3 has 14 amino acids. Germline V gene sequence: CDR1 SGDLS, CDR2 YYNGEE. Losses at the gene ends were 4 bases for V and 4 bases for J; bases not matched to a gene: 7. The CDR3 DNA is TGTGCCAGCAGCCAGGGGGGTCAATCCTATGGCTACACCTTC. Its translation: CASSQGGQSYGYTF.

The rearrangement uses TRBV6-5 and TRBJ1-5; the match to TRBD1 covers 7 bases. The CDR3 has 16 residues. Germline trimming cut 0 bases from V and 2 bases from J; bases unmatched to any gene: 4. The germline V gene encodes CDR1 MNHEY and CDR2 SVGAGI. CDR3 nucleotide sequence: TGTGCCAGCAGTTACTCGGGACAGTATGGCAATCAGCCCCAGCATTTT. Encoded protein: CASSYSGQYGNQPQHF.

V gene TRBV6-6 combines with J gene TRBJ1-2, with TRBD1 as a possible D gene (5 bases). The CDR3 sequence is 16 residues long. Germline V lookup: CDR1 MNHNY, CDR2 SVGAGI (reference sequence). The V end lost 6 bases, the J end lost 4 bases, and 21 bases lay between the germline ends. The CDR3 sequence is CASRHQAGTNLYGYTF. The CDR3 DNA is TGTGCCAGCAGACACCAAGCGGGGACCAACCTCTATGGCTACACCTTC.

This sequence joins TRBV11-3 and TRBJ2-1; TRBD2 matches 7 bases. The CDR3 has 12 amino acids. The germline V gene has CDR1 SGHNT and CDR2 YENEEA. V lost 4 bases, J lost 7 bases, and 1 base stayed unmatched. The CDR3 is CASSSLANEQFF. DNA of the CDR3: TGTGCCAGCAGCTCACTAGCGAATGAGCAGTTCTTC.